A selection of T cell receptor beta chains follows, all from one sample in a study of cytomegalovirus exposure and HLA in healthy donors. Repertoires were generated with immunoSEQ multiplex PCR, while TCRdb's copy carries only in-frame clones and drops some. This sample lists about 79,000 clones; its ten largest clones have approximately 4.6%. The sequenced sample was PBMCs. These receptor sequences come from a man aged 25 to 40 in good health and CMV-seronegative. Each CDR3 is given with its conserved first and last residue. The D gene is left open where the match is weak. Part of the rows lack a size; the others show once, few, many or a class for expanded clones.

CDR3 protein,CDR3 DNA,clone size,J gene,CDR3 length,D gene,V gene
CASRLRKYTDTQYF,TGTGCCAGCAGGCTCAGGAAATACACAGATACGCAGTATTTT,-,TRBJ2-3,14,-,TRBV6-6
CASSLGGTGVYEQYF,TGTGCCAGCAGCTTAGGCGGGACAGGGGTCTACGAGCAGTACTTC,-,TRBJ2-7,15,TRBD1,TRBV11-2
CASSQVGTGFDQPQHF,TGCGCCAGCAGCCAAGTGGGGACAGGGTTTGATCAGCCCCAGCATTTT,-,TRBJ1-5,16,TRBD1,TRBV4-1
CASSLLGQRLGNTEAFF,TGTGCCAGCAGCTTACTGGGACAAAGACTGGGGAACACTGAAGCTTTCTTT,-,TRBJ1-1,17,-,TRBV7-2
CATRLYNEQFF,TGTGCCACCCGACTGTACAATGAGCAGTTCTTC,-,TRBJ2-1,11,-,TRBV15
CASSSDRGAYEQYF,TGCGCCAGCAGCTCAGACAGGGGAGCCTACGAGCAGTACTTC,-,TRBJ2-7,14,TRBD1,TRBV5-1
CASSERGAGGGYTF,TGTGCCAGCAGTGAGCGGGGCGCAGGGGGTGGCTACACCTTC,-,TRBJ1-2,14,TRBD1,TRBV6-4
CASSRDRGTDTQYF,TGTGCCAGCAGCCGCGACAGGGGGACAGATACGCAGTATTTT,-,TRBJ2-3,14,TRBD1,TRBV5-6
CASSTGRPAGELFF,TGTGCCAGCAGCACCGGGAGACCGGCCGGGGAGCTGTTTTTT,medium-sized,TRBJ2-2,14,-,TRBV7-2
CASSTYSGGPYEQYF,TGTGCCAGCAGTACCTATAGCGGGGGCCCCTACGAGCAGTACTTC,-,TRBJ2-7,15,TRBD2,TRBV6-1
CASSQGYRDYLGSEQFF,TGCGCCAGCAGCCAAGGTTACCGGGACTACTTAGGCAGTGAGCAGTTCTTC,-,TRBJ2-1,17,TRBD2,TRBV4-3
CASSLVRGVAGELFF,TGTGCCAGCAGCTTAGTCAGGGGTGTGGCCGGGGAGCTGTTTTTT,-,TRBJ2-2,15,-,TRBV7-9
CASSMWDRSTYEQYF,TGTGCCAGTAGTATGTGGGACAGATCTACCTACGAGCAGTACTTC,-,TRBJ2-7,15,TRBD1,TRBV19
CASTTIRDSDTQYF,TGTGCCAGCACCACTATCCGGGACAGTGATACGCAGTATTTT,-,TRBJ2-3,14,TRBD1,TRBV7-8
CASSLDRESYEQYF,TGTGCCAGCAGCTTGGACAGGGAATCCTACGAGCAGTACTTC,-,TRBJ2-7,14,-,TRBV5-6
CASSLVLAGNREQFF,TGCGCCAGCAGCTTGGTACTAGCGGGTAATAGGGAGCAGTTCTTC,-,TRBJ2-1,15,TRBD2,TRBV5-1
CASSPGLAGGGGEQYF,TGTGCCAGCAGCCCGGGACTAGCGGGAGGCGGAGGCGAGCAGTACTTC,-,TRBJ2-7,16,TRBD2,TRBV7-9
CAWSSRPLTGRYTGELFF,TGTGCCTGGAGTTCCCGGCCCCTGACAGGGCGGTACACCGGGGAGCTGTTTTTT,-,TRBJ2-2,18,TRBD1,TRBV30
CSVEPGPNYGYTF,TGCAGCGTTGAACCCGGTCCTAACTATGGCTACACCTTC,-,TRBJ1-2,13,-,TRBV29-1
CASLATGTSYPDTQYF,TGCGCCAGCCTTGCTACAGGGACTAGCTATCCAGATACGCAGTATTTT,-,TRBJ2-3,16,TRBD2,TRBV4-1
CASSGASGRVYEQYF,TGTGCCAGCAGTGGCGCTAGCGGGAGGGTCTACGAGCAGTACTTC,-,TRBJ2-7,15,TRBD2,TRBV6-1
CASSLSSRYEQYF,TGTGCCAGCAGTTTATCATCCCGCTACGAGCAGTACTTC,-,TRBJ2-7,13,-,TRBV27
CATTKEGRGIYQPQHF,TGCGCCACCACAAAGGAGGGACGAGGTATCTATCAGCCCCAGCATTTT,-,TRBJ1-5,16,-,TRBV23-1
CASSPSGTSGWSSYNEQFF,TGTGCCAGCAGCCCCTCCGGGACTAGCGGGTGGAGCTCCTACAATGAGCAGTTCTTC,-,TRBJ2-1,19,TRBD2,TRBV5-4
CASSPGVGERGETQYF,TGTGCCAGCAGCCCTGGGGTAGGGGAAAGAGGAGAGACCCAGTACTTC,-,TRBJ2-5,16,-,TRBV7-9
CASSLYPPDRYGYTF,TGTGCCAGCAGTTTATACCCACCGGACAGGTATGGCTACACCTTC,-,TRBJ1-2,15,TRBD1,TRBV27
CASGGLAGAWNEQFF,TGTGCCAGCGGGGGGCTAGCGGGAGCATGGAATGAGCAGTTCTTC,-,TRBJ2-1,15,TRBD2,TRBV2
CASSLERGRYYGYTF,TGCGCCAGCAGCTTGGAAAGGGGGCGATACTATGGCTACACCTTC,-,TRBJ1-2,15,TRBD1,TRBV5-1
CASSLAQGWQETQYF,TGCGCCAGCAGCTTAGCGCAGGGGTGGCAAGAGACCCAGTACTTC,-,TRBJ2-5,15,-,TRBV5-1
CASTPTGRRFQETQYF,TGTGCCAGTACTCCGACGGGAAGGCGATTCCAAGAGACCCAGTACTTC,-,TRBJ2-5,16,-,TRBV19
CASSPGFMVDEQYF,TGTGCCAGCTCACCCGGTTTTATGGTCGACGAGCAGTACTTC,-,TRBJ2-7,14,-,TRBV18
CASSGGASGNDNEQFF,TGTGCCAGCAGTGGAGGGGCTAGCGGGAACGACAATGAGCAGTTCTTC,-,TRBJ2-1,16,TRBD2,TRBV7-7
CASSPSGQGNQPQHF,TGTGCCAGCTCGCCTTCAGGACAGGGAAATCAGCCCCAGCATTTT,-,TRBJ1-5,15,TRBD1,TRBV18
CASSLAFTGTGLYEQYF,TGTGCCAGCAGCTTGGCGTTTACGGGGACAGGACTTTACGAGCAGTACTTC,-,TRBJ2-7,17,TRBD1,TRBV5-4
CASGPTFNEQFF,TGTGCTAGTGGTCCGACTTTCAATGAGCAGTTCTTC,-,TRBJ2-1,12,-,TRBV12-5
CASSLGPGVMNTEAFF,TGTGCCAGCAGCTTAGGCCCCGGGGTCATGAACACTGAAGCTTTCTTT,-,TRBJ1-1,16,-,TRBV7-3
CASSQGLSGREDEQFF,TGCGCCAGCAGCCAGGGGCTTAGCGGGAGGGAGGATGAGCAGTTCTTC,-,TRBJ2-1,16,TRBD2,TRBV4-3
CASSQDVGQGGRGYTF,TGCGCCAGCAGCCAAGATGTCGGCCAGGGGGGAAGAGGCTACACCTTC,-,TRBJ1-2,16,TRBD1,TRBV4-3
CASSRGQYNEQFF,TGTGCCAGCAGCCGAGGGCAGTACAATGAGCAGTTCTTC,-,TRBJ2-1,13,-,TRBV7-9
CASSPRDRDGNTEAFF,TGTGCCAGCAGCCCTCGGGACAGGGACGGGAACACTGAAGCTTTCTTT,-,TRBJ1-1,16,TRBD1,TRBV11-1
CASSQASPTYNEQFF,TGTGCCAGCAGCCAAGCCAGTCCAACCTACAATGAGCAGTTCTTC,-,TRBJ2-1,15,-,TRBV4-2
CASSWQGVGAFF,TGCGCCAGCAGCTGGCAGGGGGTTGGAGCTTTCTTT,-,TRBJ1-1,12,TRBD1,TRBV5-1
CASRGTQRDTQYF,TGTGCCAGCCGGGGGACCCAGAGGGATACGCAGTATTTT,-,TRBJ2-3,13,-,TRBV6-6
CASSDGMNTEAFF,TGTGCCAGCAGTGACGGGATGAACACTGAAGCTTTCTTT,-,TRBJ1-1,13,-,TRBV6-1
CASSTRDSPPPTF,TGTGCCAGTAGTACCCGGGACAGCCCCCCTCCAACCTTC,-,TRBJ1-2,13,TRBD1,TRBV19
CASRGGDSNVYEQYF,TGTGCCAGCAGGGGTGGGGACAGCAATGTCTACGAGCAGTACTTC,-,TRBJ2-7,15,TRBD1,TRBV5-6
CASSLDWSGAEQYF,TGTGCCAGCAGCTTAGATTGGTCGGGAGCTGAGCAGTACTTC,-,TRBJ2-7,14,-,TRBV11-3
CSVTGGADTYGYTF,TGCAGCGTCACAGGGGGCGCGGACACCTATGGCTACACCTTC,-,TRBJ1-2,14,TRBD1,TRBV29-1
CASSPPGAGGLNEQFF,TGTGCCAGCTCACCACCAGGAGCGGGGGGTCTGAATGAGCAGTTCTTC,-,TRBJ2-1,16,TRBD2,TRBV18
CASSLEQGAVTEAFF,TGTGCCAGCAGCTTAGAACAGGGGGCAGTCACTGAAGCTTTCTTT,-,TRBJ1-1,15,TRBD1,TRBV11-3
CASSSWTGIISYEQYF,TGTGCCAGCAGCTCCTGGACAGGGATTATCTCCTACGAGCAGTACTTC,-,TRBJ2-7,16,TRBD1,TRBV7-9